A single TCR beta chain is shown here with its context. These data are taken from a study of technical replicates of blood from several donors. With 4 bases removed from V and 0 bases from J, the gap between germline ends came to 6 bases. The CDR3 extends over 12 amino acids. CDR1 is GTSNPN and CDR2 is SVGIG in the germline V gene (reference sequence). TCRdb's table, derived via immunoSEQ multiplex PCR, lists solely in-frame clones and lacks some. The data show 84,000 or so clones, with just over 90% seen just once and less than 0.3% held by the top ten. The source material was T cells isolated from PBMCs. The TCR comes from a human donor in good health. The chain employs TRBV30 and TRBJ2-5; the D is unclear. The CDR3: CAWTQNQETQYF. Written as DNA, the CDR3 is TGTGCCTGGACCCAGAACCAAGAGACCCAGTACTTC.